The next 15 T cell receptor beta chains were all read from a single sample in a study of T cells in Graves' hyperthyroidism and ophthalmopathy. Amplification yielded TCR beta CDR3 regions, with RNA transcripts as the source. TCR CDR3 underwent first-round RT-PCR with the HTBI primer set. TCRdb called the multiplex PCR reads again in MiXCR, with one record for every CDR3 protein. The data show a few hundred thousand distinct CDR3 sequences, with more than 15% seen just once and 6.5% to 8% held by the top ten. The sample taken for sequencing was blood. The origin of the receptors is a woman in her thirties with Graves' hyperthyroidism.

This clonotype has more than one count but fewer than ten. This rearrangement joins TRBV20-1 to TRBJ1-2; 8 positions match TRBD1. CDR1 DFQATT and CDR2 SNEGSKA come from the germline V gene (reference sequence). Trimming removed 6 bases from V and 8 bases from J; junction bases left unmatched: 14. This CDR3 region has 14 residues. The CDR3 DNA is TGCAGTGCCCGACTCGACGGACAGGGACGCGGCTACACCTTC. Encoded protein: CSARLDGQGRGYTF.

This clonotype was found many times. V and J are TRBV6-1 and TRBJ1-4; possibly TRBD1 for D (6 bases). CDR3 length equals 14 residues. Germline CDR1 MNHNS, CDR2 SASEGT. V lost 6 bases, J lost 4 bases, and 12 bases lay in between. The CDR3 DNA reads as TGTGCCAGCAGGAGCAGGGGCCATAATGAAAAACTGTTTTTT. It encodes CASRSRGHNEKLFF.

The chain combines TRBV12-3 or TRBV12-4 with TRBJ1-5; the D gene is possibly TRBD1 (5 bases). The CDR3 is 14 residues long. Trimming took off 5 bases at V and 7 bases at J, with 15 bases between the two ends. For the CDR3, the DNA is TGTGCCAGCAGTGGACACACAGGTTTGCAGCCCCAGCATTTT. Translation gives CASSGHTGLQPQHF.

This chain uses TRBV7-9 with TRBJ2-1; D is undetermined. The CDR3 loop spans 14 amino acids. Looked up from germline, CDR1 is SEHNR and CDR2 is FQNEAQ (reference sequence). V was cut by 3 bases and J by 4 bases, with 10 bases left in between. CDR3: CASSFEAVYNEQFF. The CDR3 DNA reads as TGTGCCAGCAGCTTCGAGGCGGTATACAATGAGCAGTTCTTC.

The chain combines TRBV29-1 with TRBJ2-7, with D perhaps matching TRBD1 or TRBD2 (5 bases each). The CDR3 covers 13 residues. The V end was cut by 7 bases, the J end by 2 bases, with 15 bases between. The germline CDR1 and CDR2 sequences are SQVTM and ANQGSEA. CDR3 loop: CSATGTHTYEQYF. For the CDR3, the DNA is TGCAGCGCTACCGGGACCCATACCTACGAGCAGTACTTC.

There are many counts of this clonotype. The V call is TRBV11-1, the J call TRBJ2-1; the match to TRBD2 covers 10 bases. This CDR3 is built from 15 residues. CDR1 SGHAT and CDR2 FQDESV come from the germline V gene (reference sequence). Trimming at V came to 2 bases and at J to 8 bases, leaving 6 bases not matched to a gene. The CDR3 spells CASSLRLAGPYEQFF. In DNA form, the CDR3 reads TGTGCCAGCAGCTTACGACTAGCGGGCCCCTATGAGCAGTTCTTC.

This clonotype appeared many times. V usage is TRBV7-9 and J usage is TRBJ2-1; the D is unclear. V dropped 5 bases and J dropped 10 bases, with 9 bases sitting between them. In germline, CDR1 is SEHNR, CDR2 FQNEAQ (reference sequence). The length of the CDR3 is 11 residues. CDR3 coding DNA: TGTGCCAGCAGCAACAGCGAGGAGCAGTTCTTC. It codes for CASSNSEEQFF.

This chain links TRBV19 with TRBJ2-3, with D tentatively TRBD2 (6 bases). The germline V gene encodes CDR1 LNHDA and CDR2 SQIVND (reference sequence). Trimming took off 3 bases at V and 1 base at J, with 11 bases between the two ends. This CDR3 is built from 15 residues. In DNA form, the CDR3 reads TGTGCCAGTAGTATTGGGCCGGGGGGCACAGATACGCAGTATTTT. Amino acids: CASSIGPGGTDTQYF.

The chain has TRBV7-2 and TRBJ2-1; possible D gene TRBD1, 6 bases. The CDR3 is 13 amino acids. The germline gives CDR1 SGHTA, CDR2 FQGNSA. V lost 2 bases, J lost 9 bases, and 11 bases lay in between. This CDR3 reads CASSLNVRGEQFF. The CDR3 bases are TGTGCCAGCAGCTTAAATGTCAGGGGTGAGCAGTTCTTC. Variable domain in full (rest from reference TRBV7-2 and TRBJ2-1): GAGVSQSPSNKVTEKGKDVELRCDPISGHTALYWYRQSLGQGLEFLIYFQGNSAPDKSGLPSDRFSAERTGGSVSTLTIQRTQQEDSAVYLCASSLNVRGEQFFGPGTRLTVL.

There are a few counts of this clonotype. The rearrangement links TRBV6-1 to TRBJ2-7; 9 bases line up with TRBD2. Trimming at V came to 6 bases and at J to 0 bases, leaving 9 bases not matched to a gene. This CDR3 is built from 16 residues. Germline CDR1 MNHNS, CDR2 SASEGT. The CDR3 is CASSLMGSGSSYEQYF. In nucleotides, the CDR3 is TGTGCCAGCAGCCTCATGGGTAGCGGGAGCTCCTACGAGCAGTACTTC.

This clonotype was observed at least ten times. This chain uses TRBV7-8 with TRBJ1-2; D unclear. The CDR3 spans 14 residues. Germline CDR1 and CDR2: SGHVS and FQNEAQ. Trimming pared 2 bases from V and 4 bases from J, leaving 11 bases between. In DNA form, the CDR3 reads TGTGCCAGCAGCTTATCGTCGTACGGCTATGGCTACACCTTC. Its protein is CASSLSSYGYGYTF.

In the case of this clonotype: A much larger clonotype is one base distant, so this may be a read error. V gene TRBV7-2 combines with J gene TRBJ1-6; 8 bases map to TRBD1. CDR1 and CDR2 from the germline V gene are SGHTA and FQGNSA. The CDR3 spans 15 residues. This chain's CDR3 is CASSLWTGSNPPLHF. The CDR3, as DNA: TGTGCCAGCAGCTTATGGACAGGGAGTAATCCACCCCTCCACTTT.

The rearrangement joins TRBV5-1 to TRBJ2-3; 7 bases agree with TRBD2. After removal of 3 bases from V and 0 bases from J, the junction contained 7 bases not matched to a gene. The germline V gene has CDR1 SGHRS and CDR2 YFSETQ. There are 16 residues in the CDR3. CDR3 DNA: TGCGCCAGCAGCTCCTCTAGCGGCGCTAGCACAGATACGCAGTATTTT. It yields the protein CASSSSSGASTDTQYF.

J is TRBJ1-2 and V is TRBV6-2 or TRBV6-3; possibly TRBD1 for D (6 bases). The CDR3 runs to 13 residues. Germline CDR1 reads MNHEY; CDR2 reads SVGEGT. Trimming pared 6 bases from V and 8 bases from J, leaving 16 bases between. CDR3 DNA sequence: TGTGCCAGCAGCCGCGCCAGGGGCTCGGGCTACACCTTC. Its protein product is CASSRARGSGYTF.

The V gene is TRBV30, the J gene TRBJ2-3, with 8 bases that match TRBD2. J was trimmed by 2 bases and V by 2 bases; bases with no gene match: 9. CDR3 length: 16 amino acids. The germline V gene has CDR1 GTSNPN and CDR2 SVGIG (reference sequence). The CDR3 DNA follows: TGTGCCTGGAGTCCTCGGGCGGGGGGCCTCACAGATACGCAGTATTTT. Translation: CAWSPRAGGLTDTQYF. Supplemented by reference TRBV30 and TRBJ2-3, the full variable domain reads SQTIHQWPATLVQPVGSPLSLECTVEGTSNPNLYWYRQAAGRGLQLLFYSVGIGQISSEVPQNLSASRPQDRQFILSSKKLLLSDSGFYLCAWSPRAGGLTDTQYFGPGTRLTVL.